This T cell receptor beta chain is from a study of T cell responses to AZD1222 COVID-19 vaccine. Study results and limitations: The peak T cell response came first, and repertoires were sampled only after it. Unmutated variant regions are reportedly targeted by nearly half of spike-specific TCRs. Spike-specific TCR repertoires showed rising breadth and depth after two AZD1222 doses. Dominant at 160-218 and 743-854, vaccine-associated CD4 TCRs also spanned spike.

Sequencing was performed with immunoSEQ multiplex PCR; in TCRdb, only in-frame clones are kept and a portion is missing. This table holds more than 120,000 clones, approximately 88% found once. Germline V lookup: CDR1 SGHDT, CDR2 YYEEEE. J gave up 10 bases and V 4 bases, and 19 bases lay outside the gene matches. The CDR3 spans 17 residues. As for this clone: The antigen is not known.

The sequencing used peripheral blood, collected 28 days after the second dose of the MenACWY control vaccine. This chain connects TRBV5-6 to TRBJ2-1; 8 bases match TRBD2. The receptor was derived from an adult who received the MenACWY meningococcal vaccine as a control. The CDR3: CASSLRLTSEKRVEQFF. In DNA form, the CDR3 reads TGTGCCAGCAGCCTACGTCTGACTAGCGAAAAGCGGGTAGAGCAGTTCTTC.